The clone carrying this TCR beta chain was counted between two and nine times. This sample was taken from a study of blood T cell repertoires in COVID-19. On the study more broadly: COVID-19 samples, acute and convalescent, were from the United States, Italy and Spain. T cells, B-cell-depleted T cells, or PBMCs supplied cDNA or gDNA.

Seattle-derived patients entered the study during active infection and were followed longitudinally. Clones were sequenced by immunoSEQ multiplex PCR, and TCRdb holds only the in-frame ones, with some missing. The table shows tens of thousands of clones, with roughly four fifths occurring only once. The CDR3 consists of 13 residues. V lost 4 bases, J lost 2 bases, and 9 bases lay in between. The V gene's germline CDR1 is SGHKS and CDR2 YYEKEE (reference sequence). This TCR was sampled from a man between 65 and 80 years old with COVID-19, enrolled during active disease. The sample was peripheral blood. This chain connects TRBV5-5 to TRBJ1-2, with D possibly matching TRBD1 (6 bases). The chain's CDR3 is CASSTGQNYGYTF. The CDR3 DNA follows: TGTGCCAGCAGCACCGGACAGAACTATGGCTACACCTTC. The whole variable domain, remainder taken from reference TRBV5-5 and TRBJ1-2, is DAGVTQSPTHLIKTRGQQVTLRCSPISGHKSVSWYQQVLGQGPQFIFQYYEKEERGRGNFPDRFSARQFPNYSSELNVNALLLGDSALYLCASSTGQNYGYTFGSGTRLTVV.